Sequencing of this TCR beta chain was carried out in a study of Ad26.COV2.S vaccination and SARS-CoV-2 variants. Whole-study context: In the study, Ad26.COV2.S was injected intramuscularly once, or twice 56 days apart.

Treatment given: 19 received Ad26.COV2.S at low or high dose, single or two shots; 5 received placebo; per-sample allocation not given. Sampling was performed 63 days after the first vaccine or placebo injection. Vaccine was an Ad26 vector expressing Wuhan-strain SARS-CoV-2 spike. A word on this clone: The target antigen is unknown.

Study conclusions and caveats: Vaccine and placebo recipients had similar non-spike TCR breadth. Substantial response breadth was reportedly seen for spike-specific CD8+ and CD4+ T cells after vaccination.

Some clones are missing from TCRdb's copy, which holds only in-frame ones; the method was immunoSEQ multiplex PCR. The repertoire holds roughly 300,000 clones, around nine tenths seen once, with around 4.5% in the top ten. This sample comprised peripheral blood, obtained in a trial of Ad26.COV2.S vaccine versus placebo. This TCR was sampled from a person aged 18-60 years who received the Ad26.COV2.S COVID-19 vaccine or a placebo.

Written as DNA, the CDR3 is TGCGCCAGCAGCCAAGCAAAGGACAGTTTCTACAATGAGCAGTTCTTC. Translating it yields CASSQAKDSFYNEQFF. The chain joins TRBV4-1 to TRBJ2-1, with D tentatively TRBD1 (6 bases). The CDR3 spans 16 residues. Germline lookup yields CDR1 MGHRA and CDR2 YSYEKL. The V end was cut by 1 base, the J end by 3 bases, with 13 bases between.